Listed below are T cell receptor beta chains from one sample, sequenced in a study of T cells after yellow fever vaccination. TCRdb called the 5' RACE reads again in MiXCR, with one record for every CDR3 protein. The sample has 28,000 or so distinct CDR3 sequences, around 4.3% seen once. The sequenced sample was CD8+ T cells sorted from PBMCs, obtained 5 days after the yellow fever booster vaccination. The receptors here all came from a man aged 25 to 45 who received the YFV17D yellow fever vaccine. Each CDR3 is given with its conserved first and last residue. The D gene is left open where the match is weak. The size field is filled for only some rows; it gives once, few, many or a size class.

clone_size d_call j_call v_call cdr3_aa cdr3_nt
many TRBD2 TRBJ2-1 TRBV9 CASSVGTSGNTYNEQFF TGTGCCAGCAGCGTAGGGACTAGCGGTAATACCTACAATGAGCAGTTCTTC
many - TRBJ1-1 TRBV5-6 CASGLRGPYMNTEAFF TGTGCCAGCGGGCTGCGGGGGCCTTACATGAACACTGAAGCTTTCTTT
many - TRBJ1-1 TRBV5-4 CASSLPGVDTEAFF TGTGCCAGCAGCTTGCCAGGGGTGGACACTGAAGCTTTCTTT
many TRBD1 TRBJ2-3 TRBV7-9 CASSGDLGQPWTDTQYF TGTGCCAGCAGCGGAGATCTGGGACAGCCGTGGACAGATACGCAGTATTTT
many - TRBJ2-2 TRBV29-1 CSVEGENTGELFF TGCAGCGTTGAGGGGGAAAACACCGGGGAGCTGTTTTTT
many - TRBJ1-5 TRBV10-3 CAISDPGASQPQHF TGTGCCATCAGTGATCCGGGGGCGAGTCAGCCCCAGCATTTT
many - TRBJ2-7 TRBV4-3 CASSQESYNSYEQYF TGCGCCAGCAGCCAAGAGTCTTACAACTCCTACGAGCAGTACTTC
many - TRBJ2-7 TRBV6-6 CASSYSDYEQYF TGTGCCAGCAGTTACTCCGACTACGAGCAGTACTTC
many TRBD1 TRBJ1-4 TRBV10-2 CASRDRLSEKLFF TGCGCCAGCAGGGACAGGCTAAGTGAAAAACTGTTTTTT
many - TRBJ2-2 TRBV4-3 CASSYVSDIAGELFF TGCGCCAGCAGCTACGTCTCAGATATAGCCGGGGAGCTGTTTTTT
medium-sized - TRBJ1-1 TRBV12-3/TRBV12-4 CASSSVGVLNTEAFF TGTGCCAGCAGTTCGGTAGGCGTCTTGAACACTGAAGCTTTCTTT
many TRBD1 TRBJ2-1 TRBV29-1 CSVEDLLTGVSYNEQFF TGCAGCGTTGAAGATCTGTTAACAGGGGTATCCTACAATGAGCAGTTCTTC
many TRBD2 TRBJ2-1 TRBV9 CASSVDPGLAGPYNEQFF TGTGCCAGCAGCGTAGACCCGGGACTAGCGGGACCCTACAATGAGCAGTTCTTC
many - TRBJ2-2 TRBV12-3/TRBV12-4 CASSLGGNTGELFF TGTGCCAGCAGTTTAGGGGGGAACACCGGGGAGCTGTTTTTT
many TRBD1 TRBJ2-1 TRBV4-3 CASSQDSWPGQPYNEQFF TGCGCCAGCAGCCAAGATTCTTGGCCGGGACAGCCCTACAATGAGCAGTTCTTC
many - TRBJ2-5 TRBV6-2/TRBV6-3 CATLRLDGQETQYF TGTGCCACTTTACGATTGGACGGGCAAGAGACCCAGTACTTC
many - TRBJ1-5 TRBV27 CASSLESRQPQHF TGTGCCAGCAGTTTAGAGAGCCGTCAGCCCCAGCATTTT
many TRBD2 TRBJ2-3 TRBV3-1 CASSQEWSGRGPDTQYF TGTGCCAGCAGCCAAGAGTGGAGCGGGAGGGGGCCAGATACGCAGTATTTT
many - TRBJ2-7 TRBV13 CASSATGASYEQYF TGTGCCAGCAGCGCAACCGGGGCCTCCTACGAGCAGTACTTC
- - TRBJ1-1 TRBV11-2 CASTEGGGNTEAFF TGTGCCAGCACCGAAGGCGGGGGGAACACTGAAGCTTTCTTT
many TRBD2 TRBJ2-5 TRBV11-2 CASSLDELPLAGEAEETQYF TGTGCCAGCAGCTTAGACGAGTTACCTCTAGCGGGAGAGGCGGAAGAGACCCAGTACTTC
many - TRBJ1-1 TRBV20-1 CSAYPGPGENTEAFF TGCAGTGCTTATCCCGGCCCGGGGGAGAACACTGAAGCTTTCTTT
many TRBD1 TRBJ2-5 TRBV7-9 CASTPQTGGVETQYF TGTGCCAGCACTCCCCAGACAGGGGGCGTCGAGACCCAGTACTTC